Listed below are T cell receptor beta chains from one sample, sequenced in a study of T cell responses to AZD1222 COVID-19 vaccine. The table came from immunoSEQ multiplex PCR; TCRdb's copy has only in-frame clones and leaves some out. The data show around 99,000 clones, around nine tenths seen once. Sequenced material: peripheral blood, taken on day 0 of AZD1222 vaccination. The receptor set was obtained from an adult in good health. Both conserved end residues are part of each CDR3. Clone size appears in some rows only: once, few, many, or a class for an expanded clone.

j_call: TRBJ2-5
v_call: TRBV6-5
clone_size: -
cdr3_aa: CASSHPARGQETQYF

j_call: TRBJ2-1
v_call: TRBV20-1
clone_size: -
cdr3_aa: CSASGEQGDEQFF

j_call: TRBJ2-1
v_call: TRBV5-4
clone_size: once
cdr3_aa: CASSLASYNEQFF

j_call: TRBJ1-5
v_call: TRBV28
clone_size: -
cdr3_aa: CASSLLPGWDQPQHF

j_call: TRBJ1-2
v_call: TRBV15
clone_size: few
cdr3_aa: CATSRAEPNYGYTF

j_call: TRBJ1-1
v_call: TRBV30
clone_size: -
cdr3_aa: CAWSPPPNPAEAFF

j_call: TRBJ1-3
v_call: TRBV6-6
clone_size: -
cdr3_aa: CASSYRYGNTIYF

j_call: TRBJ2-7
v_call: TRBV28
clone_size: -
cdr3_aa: CASIEPRSYEQYF

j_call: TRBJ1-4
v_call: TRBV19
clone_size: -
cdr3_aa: CASSIGDRDLFF

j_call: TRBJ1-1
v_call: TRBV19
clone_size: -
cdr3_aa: CASTDREAFF

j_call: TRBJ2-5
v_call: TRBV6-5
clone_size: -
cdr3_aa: CASSSLGTTLGETQYF

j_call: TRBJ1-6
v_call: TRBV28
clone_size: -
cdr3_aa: CASSLGRLLGSPLHF

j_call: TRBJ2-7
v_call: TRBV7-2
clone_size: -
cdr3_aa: CASSSGRDFSYEQYF

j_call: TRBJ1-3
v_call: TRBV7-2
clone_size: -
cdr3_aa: CASSLNRVSGNTIYF

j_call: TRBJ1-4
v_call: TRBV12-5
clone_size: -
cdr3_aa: CASGPPPGTGDGTNEKLFF

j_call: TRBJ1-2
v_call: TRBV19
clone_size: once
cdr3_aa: CASQAYAYGYTF

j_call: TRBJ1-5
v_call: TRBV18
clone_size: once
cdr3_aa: CASSPYNGGNQPQHF

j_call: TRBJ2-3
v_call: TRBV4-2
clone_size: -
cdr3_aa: CASSQDIPTSGAGDTQYF

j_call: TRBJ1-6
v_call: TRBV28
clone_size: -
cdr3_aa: CASSIPGQGSSYNSPLHF

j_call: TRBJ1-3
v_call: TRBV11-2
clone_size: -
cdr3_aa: CASSLARGSNTIYF

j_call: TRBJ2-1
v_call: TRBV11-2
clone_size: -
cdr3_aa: CASSLGGRVNEQFF

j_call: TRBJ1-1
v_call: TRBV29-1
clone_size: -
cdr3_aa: CSVDGGGDTEAFF

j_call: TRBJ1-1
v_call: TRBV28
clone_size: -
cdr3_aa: CASSIGGTEAFF

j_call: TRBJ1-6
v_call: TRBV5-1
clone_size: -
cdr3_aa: CASRSGLSSYNSPLHF

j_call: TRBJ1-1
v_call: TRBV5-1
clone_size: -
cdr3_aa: CASSFTDKKNTEAFF

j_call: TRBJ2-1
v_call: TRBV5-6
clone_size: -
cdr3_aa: CASSSSRRGSYNEQFF

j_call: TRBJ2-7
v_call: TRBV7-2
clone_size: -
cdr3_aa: CASSPRTGSYEQYF

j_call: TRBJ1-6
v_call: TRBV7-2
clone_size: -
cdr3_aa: CASSSVGQGNSPLHF

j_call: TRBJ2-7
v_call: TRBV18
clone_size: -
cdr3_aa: CASSPGGSYEQYF

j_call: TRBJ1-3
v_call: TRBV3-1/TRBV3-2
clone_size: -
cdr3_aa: CASSQGTGGNTIYF

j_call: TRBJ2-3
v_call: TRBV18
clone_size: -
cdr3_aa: CASSPPGLMTDTQYF

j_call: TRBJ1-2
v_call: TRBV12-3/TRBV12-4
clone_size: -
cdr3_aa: CASSSGYGYTF

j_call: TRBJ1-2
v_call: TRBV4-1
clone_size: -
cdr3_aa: CASSQPGTRANYGYTF

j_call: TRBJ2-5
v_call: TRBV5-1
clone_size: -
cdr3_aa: CASAVAGTSVETQYF

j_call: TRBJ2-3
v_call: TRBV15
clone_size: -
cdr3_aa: CATSGSGRPTDTQYF

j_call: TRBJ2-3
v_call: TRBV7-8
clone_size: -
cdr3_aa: CASSLGQGSDTQYF

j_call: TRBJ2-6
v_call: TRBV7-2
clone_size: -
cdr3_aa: CASSLSRDRAGANVLTF

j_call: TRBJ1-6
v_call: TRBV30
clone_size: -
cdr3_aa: CAWSVNSPLHF